A selection of T cell receptor beta chains follows, all from one sample in a study of T-cell memory formation after mild COVID-19. TCRdb called the 5' RACE reads again in MiXCR, with one record for every CDR3 protein. The table lists 540,000 or so distinct CDR3 sequences, about 20% of them singletons. Material for sequencing was PBMCs or a T cell subset sorted from them (not recorded which). These receptors were obtained from an adult woman who had mild COVID-19 (a few samples of this study predate the infection). Cell type and time point are not known. Both conserved end residues are part of each CDR3. The D gene is left open where the match is weak. Only part of the rows carry a size: once, few, many, or a class if the clone is expanded.

j_call cdr3_length v_call d_call clone_size cdr3_aa cdr3_nt
TRBJ1-1 15 TRBV4-3 NA NA CASSIIRTGNTEAFF TGCGCCAGCAGCATAATCCGGACTGGGAACACTGAAGCTTTCTTT
TRBJ1-5 15 TRBV20-1 NA many CSANTGVPTNQPQHF TGCAGTGCGAACACGGGGGTGCCCACCAATCAGCCCCAGCATTTT
TRBJ1-6 14 TRBV7-3 NA many CASSLGGTNSPLHF TGTGCCAGCAGCTTAGGGGGGACAAATTCACCCCTCCACTTT
TRBJ1-1 13 TRBV18 NA NA CASSPGVDTEAFF TGTGCCAGCTCACCAGGCGTAGACACTGAAGCTTTCTTT
TRBJ1-1 14 TRBV6-2/TRBV6-3 TRBD1 NA CASSYATGKTEAFF TGTGCCAGCAGTTACGCGACAGGGAAAACTGAAGCTTTCTTT
TRBJ2-3 17 TRBV7-9 NA NA CASSLSDGQPSTDTQYF TGTGCCAGCAGCTTAAGTGATGGACAGCCTAGTACAGATACGCAGTATTTT
TRBJ2-3 16 TRBV7-2 NA many CASSLRPSAGTDTQYF TGTGCCAGCAGCTTACGACCTTCAGCGGGTACAGATACGCAGTATTTT
TRBJ1-2 14 TRBV11-3 TRBD1 few CASSSRDREYGYTF TGTGCCAGCAGCTCGAGGGACAGAGAATATGGCTACACCTTC
TRBJ2-7 15 TRBV7-6 TRBD1 many CASSLGQGDLYEQYF TGTGCCAGCAGCTTAGGACAGGGTGATCTCTACGAGCAGTACTTC
TRBJ2-2 17 TRBV12-3/TRBV12-4 NA NA CASSLALNKGSTGELFF TGTGCCAGCAGTTTAGCGCTGAACAAGGGTAGCACCGGGGAGCTGTTTTTT
TRBJ2-7 22 TRBV4-2 TRBD2 NA CASSSTAVTPSSSGRELYEQYF TGTGCCAGCAGCTCTACGGCGGTGACTCCGTCGTCTAGCGGGAGGGAACTATACGAGCAGTACTTC